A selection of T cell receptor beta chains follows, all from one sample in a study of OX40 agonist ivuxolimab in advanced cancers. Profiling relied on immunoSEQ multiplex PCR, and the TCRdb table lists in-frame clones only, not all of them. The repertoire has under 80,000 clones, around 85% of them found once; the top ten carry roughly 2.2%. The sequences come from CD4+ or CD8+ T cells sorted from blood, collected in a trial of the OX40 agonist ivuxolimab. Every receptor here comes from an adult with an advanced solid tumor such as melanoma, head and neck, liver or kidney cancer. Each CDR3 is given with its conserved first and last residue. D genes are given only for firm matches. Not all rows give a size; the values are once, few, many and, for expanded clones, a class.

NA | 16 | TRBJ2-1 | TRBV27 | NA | TGTGCCAGCAGTTTCAGCTGGCGAAGATCCTACAATGAGCAGTTCTTC | CASSFSWRRSYNEQFF
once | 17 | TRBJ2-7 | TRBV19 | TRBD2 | TGTGCCAGTAGTATAGCGGCTAGCGGGGCCATCTCCTACGAGCAGTACTTC | CASSIAASGAISYEQYF
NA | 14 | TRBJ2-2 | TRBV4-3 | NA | TGCGCCAGCAGCCAAGATGGAAGGGCCGGGGAGCTGTTTTTT | CASSQDGRAGELFF
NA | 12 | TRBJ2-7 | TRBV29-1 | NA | TGCAGCGTTGAAGGACGGGCTTACGAGCAGTACTTC | CSVEGRAYEQYF
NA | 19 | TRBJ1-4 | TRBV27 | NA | TGTGCCAGCAGTCCTTTAAGTCGGGGCAGCTCGAGGTCTAATGAAAAACTGTTTTTT | CASSPLSRGSSRSNEKLFF
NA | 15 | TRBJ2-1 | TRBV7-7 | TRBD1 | TGTGCCAGCAGCCGAGACAGGGGACCCTACAATGAGCAGTTCTTC | CASSRDRGPYNEQFF
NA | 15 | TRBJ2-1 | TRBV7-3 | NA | TGTGCCAGCAGCTTAACGAGGGGGGGCCTCAATGAGCAGTTCTTC | CASSLTRGGLNEQFF
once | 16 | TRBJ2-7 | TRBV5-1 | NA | TGCGCCAGCAGCTTGGATGGTACGGCTAGCTTCTACGAGCAGTACTTC | CASSLDGTASFYEQYF
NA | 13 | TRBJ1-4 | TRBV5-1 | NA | TGCGCCAGCAGCTTGAGCATGAATGAAAAACTGTTTTTT | CASSLSMNEKLFF
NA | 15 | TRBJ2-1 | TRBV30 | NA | TGTGCCTGGAGTGTCGGAGGGAGAACTTACAATGAGCAGTTCTTC | CAWSVGGRTYNEQFF
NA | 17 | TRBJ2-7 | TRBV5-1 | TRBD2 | TGCGCCAGCAGCTTGGGGGGACTAGCGGGAGGGTTCAACGAGCAGTACTTC | CASSLGGLAGGFNEQYF
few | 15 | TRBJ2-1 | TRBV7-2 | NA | TGTGCCAGCAGCTTAGGGACCTCCTCGTACAATGAGCAGTTCTTC | CASSLGTSSYNEQFF
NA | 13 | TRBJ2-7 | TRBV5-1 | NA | TGCGCCAGCAGCTTGGCAGGAGTGGGCGAGCAGTACTTC | CASSLAGVGEQYF
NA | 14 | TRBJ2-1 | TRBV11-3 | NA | TGTGCCAGCAGCACCGGGAGCTCCTACAATGAGCAGTTCTTC | CASSTGSSYNEQFF
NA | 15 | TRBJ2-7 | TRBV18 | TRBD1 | TGTGCCAGCTCACCAATTCCGACAGGGGGCAGGGAGCAGTACTTC | CASSPIPTGGREQYF
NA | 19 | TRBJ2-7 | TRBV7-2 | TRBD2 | TGTGCCAGCAGCTCAGGGCCGGGACTAGCGGGGGTAAAACCCTACGAGCAGTACTTC | CASSSGPGLAGVKPYEQYF
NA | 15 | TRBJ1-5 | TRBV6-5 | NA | TGTGCCAGCAGTTCCCCCGACAGAGGCAATCAGCCCCAGCATTTT | CASSSPDRGNQPQHF
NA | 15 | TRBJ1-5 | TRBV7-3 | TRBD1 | TGTGCCAGCAACGAGGGAGGGACAGGCAATCAGCCCCAGCATTTT | CASNEGGTGNQPQHF
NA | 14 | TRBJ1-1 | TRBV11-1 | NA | TGTGCCAGCAGCTCGCCCGGGCTAAACACTGAAGCTTTCTTT | CASSSPGLNTEAFF
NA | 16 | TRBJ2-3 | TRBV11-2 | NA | TGTGCCAGCAGCTTAGGGCGCGGGGCCCTCACAGATACGCAGTATTTT | CASSLGRGALTDTQYF
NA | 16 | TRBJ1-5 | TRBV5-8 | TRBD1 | TGTGCCAGCAGCTTGGTCTTTGGGACAGGGGTTCAGCCCCAGCATTTT | CASSLVFGTGVQPQHF
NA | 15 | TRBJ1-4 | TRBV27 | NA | TGTGCCAGCAAACCTCCGGGCCCCGGGGCCGAAAAACTGTTTTTT | CASKPPGPGAEKLFF
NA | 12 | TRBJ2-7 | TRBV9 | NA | TGTGCCAGTTCCACGGGGGCCTACGAGCAGTACTTC | CASSTGAYEQYF
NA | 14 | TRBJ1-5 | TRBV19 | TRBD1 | TGTGCCAGTAGCTCCCAAACAGGGGGAAATCCCCAGCATTTT | CASSSQTGGNPQHF
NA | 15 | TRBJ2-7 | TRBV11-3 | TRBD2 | TGTGCCAGCAGCCCGGGGACTAGCGAGTTCGACGAGCAGTACTTC | CASSPGTSEFDEQYF
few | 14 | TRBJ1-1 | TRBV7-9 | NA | TGTGCCAGCAGCTTCGGCAGGGTCAACACTGAAGCTTTCTTT | CASSFGRVNTEAFF
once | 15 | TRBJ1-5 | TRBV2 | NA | TGTGCCAGCAGTGTTGAGGCAGGGGTCGATCAGCCCCAGCATTTT | CASSVEAGVDQPQHF
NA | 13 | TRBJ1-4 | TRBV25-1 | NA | TGTGCCAGCAGTGGTCGGGGAACTGAAAAACTGTTTTTT | CASSGRGTEKLFF
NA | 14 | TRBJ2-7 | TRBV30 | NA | TGTGCCTGGAGTGTACTCGGGCCTCGGGGCGAGCAGTACTTC | CAWSVLGPRGEQYF
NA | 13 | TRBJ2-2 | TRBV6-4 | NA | TGTGCCAGCCGCCTTCACTACACCGGGGAGCTGTTTTTT | CASRLHYTGELFF
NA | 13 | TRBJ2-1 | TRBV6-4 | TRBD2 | TGTGCCAGCAGTCCACTAGCTGGAGCGGGAAAGTTCTTC | CASSPLAGAGKFF
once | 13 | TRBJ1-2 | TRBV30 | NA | TGTGCCTGGAGTGTCTGGGGGCATAGCGGCTACACCTTC | CAWSVWGHSGYTF
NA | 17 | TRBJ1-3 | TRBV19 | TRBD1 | TGTGCCAGTAGTCCGCGGACAGGGGATACCTCTGGAAACACCATATATTTT | CASSPRTGDTSGNTIYF
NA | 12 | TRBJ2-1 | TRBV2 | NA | TGTGCCAGCAGGTATGAAACAGGTACTGCGTTCTTC | CASRYETGTAFF
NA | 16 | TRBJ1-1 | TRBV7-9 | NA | TGTGCCAGCAGCTTAGCCCCCAGGGGTGTGAACACTGAAGCTTTCTTT | CASSLAPRGVNTEAFF
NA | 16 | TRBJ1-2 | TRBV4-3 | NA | TGCGCCAGCAGCCAAGTTCTGGGCTCTCTTAACTATGGCTACACCTTC | CASSQVLGSLNYGYTF
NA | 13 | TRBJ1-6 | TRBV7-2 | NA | TGTGCCAGCAGCTTACAGTATAATTCACCCCTCCACTTT | CASSLQYNSPLHF
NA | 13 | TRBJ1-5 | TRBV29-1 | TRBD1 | TGCAGCGTTGGTGCAGGGGGCCATCAGCCCCAGCATTTT | CSVGAGGHQPQHF
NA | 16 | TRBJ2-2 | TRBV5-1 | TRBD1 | TGCGCCAGCAGCTTTCGGACAGGGGGCACGACCGGGGAGCTGTTTTTT | CASSFRTGGTTGELFF
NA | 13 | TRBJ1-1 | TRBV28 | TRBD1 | TGTGCCAGCAGTTCTGCAGGGGGCAGACGGGCTTTCTTT | CASSSAGGRRAFF
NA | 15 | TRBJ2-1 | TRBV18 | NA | TGTGCCAGCTCACCACTCCCAGGGGGAGGCGATGAGCAGTTCTTC | CASSPLPGGGDEQFF
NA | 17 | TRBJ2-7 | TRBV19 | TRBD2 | TGTGCCAGTAGTCCCCCCCCTTTCGGGAGCGGGGCCTACGAGCAGTACTTC | CASSPPPFGSGAYEQYF
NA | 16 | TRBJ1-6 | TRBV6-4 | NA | TGTGCCAGCAGTTACAGTGGCCGAACCGGTGGGTCACCCCTCCACTTT | CASSYSGRTGGSPLHF
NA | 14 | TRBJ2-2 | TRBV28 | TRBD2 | TGTGCCAGCAGTTCAGCGGGGGGCACCGGGGAGCTGTTTTTT | CASSSAGGTGELFF
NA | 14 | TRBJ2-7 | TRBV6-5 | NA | TGTGCCAGCAGTTATGGTCCCAGCTCCTACGAGCAGTACTTC | CASSYGPSSYEQYF